Described below is a single TCR beta chain sequence and its context. Its antigen is currently unknown. PCR was performed using 60 Vbeta and 13 Jbeta primers. Measured with immunoSEQ multiplex PCR; TCRdb has only the in-frame clones, and not every one. The sample yields about 140,000 clones, more than 75% seen once. Germline CDR1 SGHAT, CDR2 FQNNGV. V lost 5 bases to trimming and J lost 9 bases; unmatched junction nucleotides: 16. CDR3 length equals 17 residues. Donors sampled were nominally healthy, though unrecorded immune exposures were likely. The data stem from a study of cytomegalovirus exposure and HLA in healthy donors. Study context: Around 190 million T cells yielded approximately 100 million unique TCR beta sequences, as an earlier analysis found. Study results and limitations: TRBV6-2, TRBV6-3 and some other V segments were unresolvable in 87-base-pair reads. The authors later linked a missense DCLRE1C variant to TCR beta V- and J-gene trimming.

The sequence derives from a woman aged 18-29 years in good health and CMV-seropositive. The chain couples TRBV11-2 to TRBJ2-1; 10 bases match TRBD2. Sample: PBMCs. The CDR3 nucleotides are TGTGCCAGCAGCGGCCCCAGTGGTAGCGGGGGGATCGGTGAGCAGTTCTTC. Its protein is CASSGPSGSGGIGEQFF.